What follows are 11 T cell receptor beta chains derived from one specimen sequenced in a study of blood T cell repertoires in COVID-19. Sequenced by immunoSEQ multiplex PCR; TCRdb stores in-frame clones only, minus some. The sample carries under 130,000 clones, 65% to 80% recorded once. Sequenced sample: peripheral blood. The receptors stem from a man aged 70-80 years with active or convalescent COVID-19.

The CDR3 region has the DNA TGTGCCAGCAGCTTGATAGAGCCGCTAGGCTGGCGTGATCAGCCCCAGCATTTT. This gives the protein CASSLIEPLGWRDQPQHF. The V and J genes are TRBV5-8 and TRBJ1-5; no firm D call. Germline V gives CDR1 SGHTS, CDR2 YDEGEE. Trimming took 1 base from V and 5 from J, leaving 22 bases between them. This CDR3 has 18 residues.

This chain links TRBV7-9 with TRBJ2-5, with D maybe TRBD1 (5 bases). Trimming shortened V by 5 bases and J by 4 bases, and 11 bases separated the two germline ends. Germline values: CDR1 SEHNR, CDR2 FQNEAQ (reference sequence). This CDR3 has 13 residues. CDR3 in DNA: TGTGCCAGCAGCATGACAGTGGGAGAGACCCAGTACTTC. Amino acid sequence: CASSMTVGETQYF.

The chain links TRBV4-2 to TRBJ2-5; TRBD2 aligns across 9 bases. There are 15 residues in the CDR3. Trimming took 3 bases from V and 5 from J; bases not matched to a gene: 7. Germline CDR1 is LGHNA and CDR2 is YNFKEQ. CDR3 sequence (DNA): TGTGCCAGCAGCCAGGTACTAGCGGGCGATGAGACCCAGTACTTC. This codes for CASSQVLAGDETQYF.

The rearrangement joins TRBV19 to TRBJ2-2; TRBD2 agrees at 7 bases. Looked up from germline, CDR1 is LNHDA and CDR2 is SQIVND (reference sequence). J was trimmed by 1 base and V by 7 bases; bases with no gene match: 3. The CDR3 totals 14 residues. The CDR3 DNA reads as TGTGCCAGTATTAGCGGGCAGAACACCGGGGAGCTGTTTTTT. It is translated as CASISGQNTGELFF.

This chain uses TRBV25-1 with TRBJ1-1; 8 nucleotides match TRBD1. CDR3 length: 15 amino acids. Losses at the gene ends were 6 bases for V and 4 bases for J; bases not matched to a gene: 10. Germline loops: CDR1 MGHDK, CDR2 SYGVNS. CDR3 nucleotide sequence: TGTGCCAGCAGCATAGGAGGACAGGGCGGCACTGAAGCTTTCTTT. Translation: CASSIGGQGGTEAFF.

This clone was seen only a few times. CDR3 DNA sequence: TGTGCCAGCAGCCTTAGGGGGCGAGGCTACACCTTC. The encoded protein is CASSLRGRGYTF. The chain is built from TRBV3-1 (or the pseudogene TRBV3-2) and TRBJ1-2; TRBD1 aligns across 7 bases. V trimming: 4 bases; J trimming: 8 bases; junction bases outside the gene matches: 4. This CDR3 is built from 12 residues. The V gene's germline CDR1 is LGHDT and CDR2 YNNKEL (reference sequence).

The V gene is TRBV15, the J gene TRBJ2-7; the match to TRBD2 covers 8 bases. Germline lookup yields CDR1 LNHNV and CDR2 YYDKDF (reference sequence). The CDR3 is 15 residues long. The J segment lost 1 base and the V segment lost 3 bases, leaving 5 bases of the junction unmatched. CDR3 residues: CATSRPGLGSYEQYF. DNA of the CDR3: TGTGCCACCAGCAGGCCGGGACTAGGGTCCTACGAGCAGTACTTC. Full variable domain (outside the CDR3, taken from reference TRBV15 and TRBJ2-7): DAMVIQNPRYQVTQFGKPVTLSCSQTLNHNVMYWYQQKSSQAPKLLFHYYDKDFNNEADTPDNFQSRRPNTSFCFLDIRSPGLGDTAMYLCATSRPGLGSYEQYFGPGTRLTVT.

The chain combines TRBV7-2 with TRBJ2-3; perhaps TRBD2 as D (5 bases). Trimming pared 1 base from V and 1 base from J, leaving 6 bases between. CDR3 size: 14 residues. Germline-derived CDR1 and CDR2 are SGHTA and FQGNSA. The CDR3 DNA reads as TGTGCCAGCAGCTTAGACGGGGGCACAGATACGCAGTATTTT. It translates to CASSLDGGTDTQYF. Based on the CDR3 plus reference TRBV7-2 and TRBJ2-3, the full variable domain is GAGVSQSPSNKVTEKGKDVELRCDPISGHTALYWYRQSLGQGLEFLIYFQGNSAPDKSGLPSDRFSAERTGGSVSTLTIQRTQQEDSAVYLCASSLDGGTDTQYFGPGTRLTVL.

The V call is TRBV6-2 or TRBV6-3, the J call TRBJ2-2; the match to TRBD1 covers 7 bases. This CDR3 spans 15 amino acids. Looked up from germline, CDR1 is MNHEY and CDR2 is SVGEGT. V gave up 6 bases and J gave up 3 bases; unmatched junction bases: 7. The CDR3 loop is CASSPQGSYTGELFF. Written as DNA, the CDR3 is TGTGCCAGCAGCCCACAGGGGTCTTACACCGGGGAGCTGTTTTTT.

In regard to this clone: Sequence at one end of the junction differs from germline and may be a read error. The chain employs TRBV7-7 and TRBJ1-5; tentative D call: TRBD1 (5 bases). This CDR3 is built from 12 residues. Germline CDR1 and CDR2: SSHAT and FNYEAQ (reference sequence). The CDR3 spells CASSRGTQPQHF. CDR3 bases: TGTGCTAGCAGCCGGGGGACTCAGCCCCAGCATTTT.

V gene TRBV28 combines with J gene TRBJ2-7, with a tentative D call TRBD2 (5 bases). CDR3 length: 14 amino acids. Germline loops: CDR1 MDHEN, CDR2 SYDVKM. V was clipped by 3 bases and J by 4 bases, with 13 bases between them. CDR3 sequence (DNA): TGTGCCAGCAGTTTTAGGACTTTAACTTACGAGCAGTACTTC. It codes for CASSFRTLTYEQYF.